A single sample is the source of the 15 T cell receptor beta chains below, sequenced in a study of cytomegalovirus exposure and HLA in healthy donors. The PCR ran on 60 Vbeta and 13 Jbeta primers. TCRdb's copy holds only in-frame clones and misses some; the assay was immunoSEQ multiplex PCR. Of around 140,000 clones in the sample, 75% to 90% are singletons; the top ten hold 4.5% to 5.5%. Sequencing was done on a sample of PBMCs. These receptors all stem from a man in his forties or fifties in good health and CMV-seronegative.

This clone was counted only a few times. The chain carries TRBV5-1 and TRBJ1-1; 7 positions agree with TRBD1. CDR3 size: 15 residues. Germline V lookup: CDR1 SGHRS, CDR2 YFSETQ. Unmatched junction bases numbered 6, after V lost 4 bases and J lost 0 bases. As DNA, the CDR3 is TGCGCCAGCAGCCTGGGACAGTACATGAACACTGAAGCTTTCTTT. Residues: CASSLGQYMNTEAFF.

The chain recombines TRBV5-4 with TRBJ2-2; tentative D call: TRBD2 (6 bases). From germline, CDR1 is SGHNT and CDR2 YYREEE (reference sequence). The CDR3 loop spans 16 amino acids. Trimming took off 4 bases at V and 1 base at J, with 14 bases between the two ends. CDR3 residues: CASSGHGEVNTGELFF. DNA of the CDR3: TGTGCCAGCAGCGGACACGGGGAGGTGAACACCGGGGAGCTGTTTTTT.

V and J are TRBV6-5 and TRBJ1-2, with D perhaps matching TRBD1 (6 bases). Germline assignment: CDR1 MNHEY and CDR2 SVGAGI. V was cut by 5 bases and J by 2 bases, with 15 bases left in between. The CDR3 has 15 residues. In DNA, the CDR3 is TGTGCCAGCAGTGCCTGGGGGCAGGGGAACTATGGCTACACCTTC. It encodes CASSAWGQGNYGYTF.

The rearrangement links TRBV18 to TRBJ1-1; D is unclear. With 5 bases removed from V and 0 bases from J, the gap between germline ends came to 10 bases. CDR3 length: 14 residues. Germline V gene sequence: CDR1 KGHSH, CDR2 LQKENI. CDR3 in amino acids: CASSNGLMNTEAFF. Written as DNA, the CDR3 is TGTGCCAGCTCAAATGGCCTCATGAACACTGAAGCTTTCTTT.

The V gene is TRBV7-2, the J gene TRBJ1-4, with D possibly being TRBD1 (5 bases). With 5 bases removed from V and 3 bases from J, the gap between germline ends came to 13 bases. The CDR3 sequence is 15 residues long. Germline values: CDR1 SGHTA, CDR2 FQGNSA. The CDR3 DNA is TGTGCCAGCAGCCCGAGCAGGGCCTCTAATGAAAAACTGTTTTTT. Translation: CASSPSRASNEKLFF.

This clone was seen more than once but under ten times. The chain employs TRBV5-1 and TRBJ2-5, with D perhaps TRBD1 (5 bases). The end of the DNA fits TRBJ2-7 better, so the J call may be wrong. CDR1 is SGHRS and CDR2 is YFSETQ in the germline V gene. The length of the CDR3 is 12 residues. In DNA form, the CDR3 reads TGCGCCAGCACAGGGCTCTCCTACGAGCAGTACTTC. This translates into CASTGLSYEQYF.

The chain links TRBV7-7 to TRBJ2-1; D might be TRBD1 (6 bases). Trimming took off 1 base at V and 12 bases at J, with 13 bases between the two ends. The CDR3 loop spans 13 amino acids. Looked up from germline, CDR1 is SSHAT and CDR2 is FNYEAQ (reference sequence). CDR3 in amino acids: CASSLEGDRAQFF. The CDR3 DNA follows: TGTGCCAGCAGCTTAGAGGGGGATAGGGCGCAGTTCTTC.

V gene TRBV6-5 combines with J gene TRBJ1-1; a possible D gene is TRBD1 (5 bases). CDR1 and CDR2 (germline): MNHEY, SVGAGI. The V gene lost 4 bases and the J gene lost 11 bases, with 14 bases spanning the gap. The length of the CDR3 is 12 residues. CDR3 amino acids: CASSSTVGAAFF. The CDR3 DNA reads TGTGCCAGCAGTTCCACAGTAGGGGCGGCTTTCTTT.

The chain joins TRBV23-1 to TRBJ1-5; 7 positions match TRBD1. TRBV23-1 is sorted into the ORF group, with uncertain function. The length of the CDR3 is 16 residues. The junction had 5 bases not matched to a gene; V was cut back by 2 bases and J by 1 base. The CDR3 is CASSQEGAQSNQPQHF. The CDR3 region has the DNA TGCGCCAGCAGTCAAGAGGGGGCGCAAAGCAATCAGCCCCAGCATTTT.

This clone was seen more than once but under ten times. The chain recombines TRBV5-6 with TRBJ1-2, with D uncertain. The germline V and J ends were trimmed by 1 base and 2 bases, with 9 bases remaining between them. The CDR3 is made up of 14 amino acids. The germline V gene has CDR1 SGHDT and CDR2 YYEEEE. CDR3 nucleotide sequence: TGTGCCAGCAGCTTGTTCCAACTAAACTATGGCTACACCTTC. Protein sequence: CASSLFQLNYGYTF.

The chain couples TRBV7-3 to TRBJ2-1, with TRBD2 matching over 15 bases. The germline V gene encodes CDR1 SGHTA and CDR2 FQGTGA. There are 17 residues in the CDR3. V shed 5 bases, J shed 7 bases, and the junction held 9 bases outside the gene matches. CDR3 protein: CASSPGLAGGPENEQFF. The DNA of the CDR3 is TGTGCCAGCAGCCCTGGACTAGCGGGGGGGCCAGAAAATGAGCAGTTCTTC.

This clone was detected only once. The chain employs TRBV13 and TRBJ2-5; D gene ambiguous. The DNA end lines up better with TRBJ2-7; the J call may be wrong. The CDR3 is made up of 17 amino acids. Germline-derived CDR1 and CDR2 are PRHDT and FYEKMQ (reference sequence). This CDR3 is CASSLALSSTSSYEQYF. The CDR3 nucleotides read TGTGCCAGCTCCCTGGCTCTCTCTAGTACTTCCTCCTACGAGCAGTACTTC.

The genes are TRBV4-3 and TRBJ2-2; D is unresolved. This CDR3 spans 15 amino acids. Trimming took 0 bases from V and 3 from J, leaving 8 bases between them. CDR1 is LGHNA and CDR2 is YSLEER in the germline V gene. The CDR3 DNA reads as TGCGCCAGCAGCCAAGATCCCTCTTACACCGGGGAGCTGTTTTTT. Translating gives CASSQDPSYTGELFF.

The chain carries TRBV7-9 and TRBJ2-7; TRBD1 matches at 9 bases. CDR1 and CDR2 (germline): SEHNR, FQNEAQ (reference sequence). V lost 5 bases and J lost 7; bases outside the gene matches: 12. The CDR3 length is 15 residues. CDR3 DNA sequence: TGTGCCAGCAGCCCCGGACAGGGGCCTTTTATGGAGCAGTACTTC. As protein: CASSPGQGPFMEQYF.

The rearrangement joins TRBV7-2 to TRBJ1-1; no reliable D call. Trimming removed 2 bases at V and 6 bases at J, with 13 bases between. This CDR3 comprises 14 residues. Germline V gives CDR1 SGHTA, CDR2 FQGNSA. The chain's CDR3 is CASSLTRSVAEAFF. In DNA form, the CDR3 reads TGTGCCAGCAGCTTAACCCGATCGGTGGCTGAAGCTTTCTTT.